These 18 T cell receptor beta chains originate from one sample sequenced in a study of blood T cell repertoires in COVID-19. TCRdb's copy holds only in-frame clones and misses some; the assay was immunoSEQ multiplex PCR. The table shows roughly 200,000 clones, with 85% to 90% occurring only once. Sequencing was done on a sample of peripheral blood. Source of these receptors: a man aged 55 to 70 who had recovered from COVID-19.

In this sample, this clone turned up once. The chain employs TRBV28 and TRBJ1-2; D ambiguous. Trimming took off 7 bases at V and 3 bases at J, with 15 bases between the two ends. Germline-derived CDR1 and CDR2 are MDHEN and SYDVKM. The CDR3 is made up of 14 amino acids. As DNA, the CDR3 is TGTGCCAGCACTCCCGCCCCCCGGGACTATGGCTACACCTTC. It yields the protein CASTPAPRDYGYTF.

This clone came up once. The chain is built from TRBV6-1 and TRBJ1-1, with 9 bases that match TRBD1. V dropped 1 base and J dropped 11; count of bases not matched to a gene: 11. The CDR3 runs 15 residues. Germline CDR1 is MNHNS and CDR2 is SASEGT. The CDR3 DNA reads TGTGCCAGCAGTGAAGATTTGACAGGGGGAAGCCGGGCTTTCTTT. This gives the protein CASSEDLTGGSRAFF.

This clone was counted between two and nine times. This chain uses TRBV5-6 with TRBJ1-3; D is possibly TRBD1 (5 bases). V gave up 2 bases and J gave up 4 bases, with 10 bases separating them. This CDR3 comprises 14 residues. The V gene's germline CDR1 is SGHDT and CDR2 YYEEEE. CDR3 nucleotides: TGTGCCAGCAGCTTCCTGGGGCCGGGAAACACCATATATTTT. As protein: CASSFLGPGNTIYF.

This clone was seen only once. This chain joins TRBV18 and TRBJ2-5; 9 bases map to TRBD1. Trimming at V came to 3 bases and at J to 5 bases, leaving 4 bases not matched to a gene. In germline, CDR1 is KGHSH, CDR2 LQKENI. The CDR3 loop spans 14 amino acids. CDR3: CASSPDRGRETQYF. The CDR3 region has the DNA TGTGCCAGCTCACCGGACAGGGGACGGGAGACCCAGTACTTC.

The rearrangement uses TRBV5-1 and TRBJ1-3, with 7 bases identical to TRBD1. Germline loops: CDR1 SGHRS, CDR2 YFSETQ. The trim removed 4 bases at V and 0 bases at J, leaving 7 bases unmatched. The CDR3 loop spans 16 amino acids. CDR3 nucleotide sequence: TGCGCCAGCAGCCCTACAGCAGGGGGCTCTGGAAACACCATATATTTT. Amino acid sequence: CASSPTAGGSGNTIYF.

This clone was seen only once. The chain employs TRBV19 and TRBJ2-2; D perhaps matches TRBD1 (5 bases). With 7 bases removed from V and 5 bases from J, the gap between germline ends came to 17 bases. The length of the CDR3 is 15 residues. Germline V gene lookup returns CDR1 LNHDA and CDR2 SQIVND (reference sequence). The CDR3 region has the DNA TGTGCCAGTACCCTTGGGCAGGGAAGGACCGGGGAGCTGTTTTTT. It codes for CASTLGQGRTGELFF.

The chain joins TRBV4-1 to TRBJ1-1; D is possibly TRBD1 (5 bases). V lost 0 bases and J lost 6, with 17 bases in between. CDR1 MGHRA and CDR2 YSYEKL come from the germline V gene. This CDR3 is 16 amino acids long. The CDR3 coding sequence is TGCGCCAGCAGCCAAGAAGGTTGGTTTAAGGGGTCTGAAGCTTTCTTT. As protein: CASSQEGWFKGSEAFF.

The CDR3 reads CASTKSGGAGETQYF. The CDR3, as DNA: TGTGCCAGCACCAAGAGTGGGGGGGCTGGAGAGACCCAGTACTTC. The chain joins TRBV9 to TRBJ2-5, with a possible D match to TRBD2 (7 bases). The V and J ends lost 6 bases and 4 bases respectively, with 19 bases between them. Germline V gene data show CDR1 as SGDLS and CDR2 as YYNGEE. This CDR3 has 15 residues.

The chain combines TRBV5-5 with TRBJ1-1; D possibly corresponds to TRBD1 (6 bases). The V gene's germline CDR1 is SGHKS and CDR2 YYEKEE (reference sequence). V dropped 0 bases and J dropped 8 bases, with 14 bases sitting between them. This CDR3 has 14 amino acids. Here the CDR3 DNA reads TGTGCCAGCAGCTTGGGATGGGCGGGGGCCGAAGCTTTCTTT. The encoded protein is CASSLGWAGAEAFF.

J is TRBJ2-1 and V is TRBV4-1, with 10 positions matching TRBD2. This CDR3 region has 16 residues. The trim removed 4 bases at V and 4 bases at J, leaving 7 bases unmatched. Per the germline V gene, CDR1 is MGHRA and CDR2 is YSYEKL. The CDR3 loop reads CASSLRTSGNYNEQFF. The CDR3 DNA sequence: TGCGCCAGCAGCCTCAGGACTAGCGGAAATTACAATGAGCAGTTCTTC.

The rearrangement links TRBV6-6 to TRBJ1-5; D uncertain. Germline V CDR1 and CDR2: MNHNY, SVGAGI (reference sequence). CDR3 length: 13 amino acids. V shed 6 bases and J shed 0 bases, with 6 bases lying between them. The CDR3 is CASSGLSNQPQHF. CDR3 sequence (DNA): TGTGCCAGCAGCGGACTTAGCAATCAGCCCCAGCATTTT.

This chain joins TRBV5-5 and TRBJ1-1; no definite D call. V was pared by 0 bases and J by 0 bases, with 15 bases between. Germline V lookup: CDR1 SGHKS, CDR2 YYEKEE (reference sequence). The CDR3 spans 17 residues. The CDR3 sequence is CASSLDRAVLMNTEAFF. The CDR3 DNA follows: TGTGCCAGCAGCTTGGATCGAGCTGTACTTATGAACACTGAAGCTTTCTTT.

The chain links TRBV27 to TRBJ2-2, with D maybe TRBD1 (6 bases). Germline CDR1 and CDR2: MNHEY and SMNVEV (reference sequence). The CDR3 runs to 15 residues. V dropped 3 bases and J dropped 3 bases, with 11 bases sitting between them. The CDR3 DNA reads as TGTGCCAGCAGTTTCACAGGGAGATACACCGGGGAGCTGTTTTTT. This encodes CASSFTGRYTGELFF.

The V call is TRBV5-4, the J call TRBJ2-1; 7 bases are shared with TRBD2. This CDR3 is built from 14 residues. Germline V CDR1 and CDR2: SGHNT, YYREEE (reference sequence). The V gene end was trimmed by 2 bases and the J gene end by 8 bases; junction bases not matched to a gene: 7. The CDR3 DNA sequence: TGTGCCAGCAGCTTAGCGGGGTCGGGGGATGAGCAGTTCTTC. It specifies CASSLAGSGDEQFF.

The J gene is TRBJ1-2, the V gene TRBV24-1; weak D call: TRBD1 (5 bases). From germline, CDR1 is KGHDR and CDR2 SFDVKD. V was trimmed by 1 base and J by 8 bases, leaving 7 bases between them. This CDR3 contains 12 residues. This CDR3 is CATSDFRGGYTF. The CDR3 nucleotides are TGTGCCACCAGTGATTTTAGGGGCGGCTACACCTTC.

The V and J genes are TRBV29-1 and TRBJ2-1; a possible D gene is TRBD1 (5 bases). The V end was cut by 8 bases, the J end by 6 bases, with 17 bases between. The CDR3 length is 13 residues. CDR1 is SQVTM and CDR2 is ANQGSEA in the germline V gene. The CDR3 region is CSLSNRNFNEQFF. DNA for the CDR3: TGCAGCCTGTCCAACAGGAACTTCAATGAGCAGTTCTTC.

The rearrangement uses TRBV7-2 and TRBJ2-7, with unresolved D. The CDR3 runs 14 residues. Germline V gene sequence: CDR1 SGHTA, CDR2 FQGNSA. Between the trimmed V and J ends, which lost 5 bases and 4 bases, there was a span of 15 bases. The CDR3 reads CASSEVLSSYEQYF. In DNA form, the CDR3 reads TGTGCCAGCAGCGAGGTTCTTTCTTCGTACGAGCAGTACTTC.

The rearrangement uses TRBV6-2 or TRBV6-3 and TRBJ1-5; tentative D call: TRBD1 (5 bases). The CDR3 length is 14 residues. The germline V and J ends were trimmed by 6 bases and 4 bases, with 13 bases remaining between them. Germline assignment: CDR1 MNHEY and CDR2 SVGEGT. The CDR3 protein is CASSPTGANQPQHF. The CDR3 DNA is TGTGCCAGCAGCCCAACTGGGGCAAATCAGCCCCAGCATTTT.